This entry is about one TCR beta chain. Its target is not known. The data belong to a study of shared clonotypes between healthy human individuals. Study-wide points: Deeper or shallower sequencing was expected to change how clonotypes are shared among donors.

Measured with immunoSEQ multiplex PCR; TCRdb has only the in-frame clones, and not every one. The sample lists 2 million to 2.5 million clones; less than 95% were seen once. V was pared by 3 bases and J by 2 bases, with 10 bases of the junction left unmatched. The germline V gene encodes CDR1 LGHNA and CDR2 YSLEER. The CDR3 spans 18 residues. The V and J genes are TRBV4-3 and TRBJ2-6; 7 bases agree with TRBD1. Sequenced input: naive CD4+ T cells from PBMCs. As for subset: CD45RA+ positively selected. This TCR derives from a young man in good health. Some clones in this sample may be carry-over from other donors' samples. The CDR3 protein is CASSHNIGQVAGANVLTF. The CDR3 DNA sequence: TGCGCCAGCAGCCACAACATAGGACAGGTAGCTGGGGCCAACGTCCTGACTTTC.